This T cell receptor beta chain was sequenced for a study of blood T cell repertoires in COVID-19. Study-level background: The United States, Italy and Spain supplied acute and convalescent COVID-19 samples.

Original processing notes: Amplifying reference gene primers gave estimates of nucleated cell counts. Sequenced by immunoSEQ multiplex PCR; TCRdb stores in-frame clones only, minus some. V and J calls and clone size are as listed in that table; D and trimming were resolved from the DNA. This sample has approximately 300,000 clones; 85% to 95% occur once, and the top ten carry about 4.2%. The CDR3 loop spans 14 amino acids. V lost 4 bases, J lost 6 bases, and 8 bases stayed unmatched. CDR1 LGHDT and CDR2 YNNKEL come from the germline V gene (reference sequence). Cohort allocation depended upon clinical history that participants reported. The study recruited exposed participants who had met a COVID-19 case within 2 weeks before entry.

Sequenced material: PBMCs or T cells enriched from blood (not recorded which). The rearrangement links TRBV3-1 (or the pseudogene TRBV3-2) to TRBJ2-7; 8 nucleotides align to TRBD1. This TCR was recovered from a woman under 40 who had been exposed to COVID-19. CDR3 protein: CASSRRTGNSEQYF. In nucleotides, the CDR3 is TGTGCCAGCAGCCGGCGGACAGGGAACAGCGAGCAGTACTTC.